This TCR beta chain was obtained from a study of OX40 agonist ivuxolimab in advanced cancers. Turning to the study itself: Ivuxolimab, an antibody that agonizes OX40 (CD134), was administered to the patients. Subjects had a mean age of roughly 57 years, with a range of about 23 to 85; almost 85% were male.

General study findings and limits: The mean number of expanded clones was higher in CD8+ T cells than in CD4+. In the 0.1 to 3.0 mg/kg range, CD4+ and CD8+ blood T cells had expanded clonally by week 6.

Notes on this clone: Its specificity is unknown.

Germline V gene sequence: CDR1 SEHNR, CDR2 FQNEAQ (reference sequence). V was trimmed by 3 bases and J by 10 bases, leaving 18 bases between them. The CDR3 length is 14 residues. Produced via immunoSEQ multiplex PCR; TCRdb's table is partial and in-frame only. This sample has about 97,000 clones, with about nine tenths found just once. The rearrangement links TRBV7-9 to TRBJ1-2, with D unclear. The source of this sequence is an adult with an advanced solid tumor such as melanoma, head and neck, liver or kidney cancer. Sequenced material: CD4+ or CD8+ T cells sorted from blood, taken in a trial of the OX40 agonist ivuxolimab. CDR3 in DNA: TGTGCCAGCAGCTTTTCCGGGTCCTCTCAGGACTACACCTTC. This gives the protein CASSFSGSSQDYTF.